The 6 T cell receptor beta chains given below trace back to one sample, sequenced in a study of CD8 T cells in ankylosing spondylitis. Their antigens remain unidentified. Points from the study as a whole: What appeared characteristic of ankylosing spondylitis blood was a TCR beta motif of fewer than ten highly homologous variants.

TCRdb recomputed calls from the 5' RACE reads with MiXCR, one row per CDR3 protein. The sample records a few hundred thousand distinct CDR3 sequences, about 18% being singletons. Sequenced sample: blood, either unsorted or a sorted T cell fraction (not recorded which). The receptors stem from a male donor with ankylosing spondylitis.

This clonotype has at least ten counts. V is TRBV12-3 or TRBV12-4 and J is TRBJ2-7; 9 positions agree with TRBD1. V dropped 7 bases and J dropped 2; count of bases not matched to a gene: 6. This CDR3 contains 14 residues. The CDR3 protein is CASTLGTGTYEQYF. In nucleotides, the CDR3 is TGTGCCAGCACCCTCGGGACAGGGACCTACGAGCAGTACTTC.

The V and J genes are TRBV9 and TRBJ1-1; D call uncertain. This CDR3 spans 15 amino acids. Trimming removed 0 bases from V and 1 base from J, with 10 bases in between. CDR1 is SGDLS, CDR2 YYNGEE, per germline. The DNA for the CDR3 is TGTGCCAGCAGCGTAGTCCGGCAGGCGAACACTGAAGCTTTCTTT. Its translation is CASSVVRQANTEAFF.

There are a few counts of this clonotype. CDR3: CASSEQAMNTEAFF. The CDR3 DNA is TGTGCCAGCAGTGAACAGGCGATGAACACTGAAGCTTTCTTT. V gene TRBV6-1 combines with J gene TRBJ1-1; unclear D gene. The CDR3 covers 14 residues. CDR1 and CDR2 (germline): MNHNS, SASEGT. Trimming cost V 2 bases and J 0 bases, with 7 bases left between them.

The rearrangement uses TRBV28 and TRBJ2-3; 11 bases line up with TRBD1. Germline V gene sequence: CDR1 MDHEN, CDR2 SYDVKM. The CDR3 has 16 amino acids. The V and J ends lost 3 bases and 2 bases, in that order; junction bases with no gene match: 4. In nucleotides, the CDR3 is TGTGCCAGCAGTTTTGGGACAGGGGGTTCCACAGATACGCAGTATTTT. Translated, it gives CASSFGTGGSTDTQYF.

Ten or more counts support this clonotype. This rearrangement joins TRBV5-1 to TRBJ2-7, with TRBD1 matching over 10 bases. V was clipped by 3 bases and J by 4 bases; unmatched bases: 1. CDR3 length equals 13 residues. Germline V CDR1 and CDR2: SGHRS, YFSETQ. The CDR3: CASSWDRGYEQYF. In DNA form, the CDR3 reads TGCGCCAGCAGCTGGGACAGGGGATACGAGCAGTACTTC.

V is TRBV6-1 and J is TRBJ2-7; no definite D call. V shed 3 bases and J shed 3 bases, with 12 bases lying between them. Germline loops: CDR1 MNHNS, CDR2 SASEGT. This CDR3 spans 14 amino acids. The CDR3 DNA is TGTGCCAGCAGTGAGAGGTTGCCAGGCTACGAGCAGTACTTC. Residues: CASSERLPGYEQYF.